This is a list of T cell receptor beta chains from one sample in a study of T cells expressing NK-cell markers. TCRdb reprocessed the 5' RACE reads; each CDR3 protein has one entry and no DNA is given. In total, the table holds approximately 550,000 distinct CDR3 sequences. What was sequenced was blood T cells: a sorted CD56 or NKG2C T cell subset, CD4+ or CD8+ T cells, or bulk PBMC T cells (not recorded which). The receptors originated from a man aged 18-30 years in good health. Both conserved end residues are part of each CDR3.

J,V,CDR3
TRBJ1-6,TRBV5-1,CASSLSLTDGDSPLHF
TRBJ2-7,TRBV10-3,CAISESGTGGAYEQYF
TRBJ2-6,TRBV9,CASSGAGTSGSNGANVLTF
TRBJ1-1,TRBV5-1,CASSLVGSRGANTEAFF
TRBJ2-2,TRBV24-1,CATSDLSGSLITGELFF
TRBJ2-1,TRBV7-2,CASSPSGKQFF
TRBJ1-5,TRBV6-5,CASSSATGARHF
TRBJ2-5,TRBV7-2,CASSLSGAIETQYF
TRBJ2-1,TRBV12-3/TRBV12-4,CASTLGRHNEQFF
TRBJ2-5,TRBV5-6,CASSRYGGGRQETQYF
TRBJ2-1,TRBV7-2,CASTSTSFYNEQFF
TRBJ2-5,TRBV7-8,CASSFGTSGSGETQYF
TRBJ2-3,TRBV7-2,CASSLVWGSTDTQYF
TRBJ1-1,TRBV10-3,CAISRDRENTEAFF
TRBJ2-3,TRBV10-2,CASTPAGYPDTQYF
TRBJ2-3,TRBV5-1,CASSFKGSGTDTQYF
TRBJ2-3,TRBV6-2/TRBV6-3,CASRDGNTQYF
TRBJ2-3,TRBV7-9,CASSVRLLSTDTQYF
TRBJ1-1,TRBV2,CAIQQGGNTEAFF
TRBJ2-7,TRBV3-1,CASSQDIITPTYEQYF
TRBJ2-2,TRBV20-1,CSAWTSGRPGELFF
TRBJ2-7,TRBV5-6,CASTQRGAYEQYF
TRBJ2-1,TRBV5-1,CASSTGRGESNEQFF
TRBJ1-2,TRBV15,CATSSDRGGDGYTF
TRBJ2-5,TRBV15,CATSSQWVASGSQETQYF
TRBJ2-7,TRBV12-3/TRBV12-4,CASSLEQGLNEQYF
TRBJ1-1,TRBV15,CATSRTGETEAFF
TRBJ1-1,TRBV29-1,CSVEVLGTPEAFF
TRBJ1-6,TRBV7-2,CASSFDGAAHNSPLHF
TRBJ2-3,TRBV4-2,CASSQDRGAGTDTQYF
TRBJ2-4,TRBV15,CATGIDIQAKNIQYF
TRBJ2-7,TRBV10-3,CAITPDTDISYEQYF
TRBJ1-2,TRBV6-1,CASSHRVDYGYTF
TRBJ1-1,TRBV6-5,CASSYRRAPYTEAFF
TRBJ1-2,TRBV29-1,CSVRTGRDGYTF
TRBJ2-7,TRBV6-1,CASRSGLAGYEQYF
TRBJ2-2,TRBV27,CASMAGRNTGELFF
TRBJ2-1,TRBV28,CASRTGGDNEQFF
TRBJ2-1,TRBV4-2,CASSQESGTGGYNEQFF
TRBJ2-2,TRBV7-2,CASSSGQVITGELFF
TRBJ2-5,TRBV19,CASSIAGLPGETQYF
TRBJ2-7,TRBV3-1,CASSQTLAVTYEQYF